This paragraph reports one T cell receptor (beta chain). The data were obtained in a study of blood T cell repertoires in COVID-19. As for the study in general: Acute and convalescent COVID-19 specimens originated in the United States, Italy and Spain. T cells, B-cell-depleted T cells, or PBMCs provided the cDNA or gDNA that served as material.

How the authors handled the data: Counts of nucleated cells, estimated from reference gene primer amplification, were obtained. Method: immunoSEQ multiplex PCR; TCRdb's copy keeps in-frame clones and lacks some. V and J calls and clone size are given by that table; D and trimming were obtained from the DNA. The table lists hundreds of thousands of clones, 70% to 85% of them singletons. CDR3 length equals 17 residues. V lost 0 bases, J lost 6 bases, and 20 bases lay in between. The germline V gene encodes CDR1 GTSNPN and CDR2 SVGIG (reference sequence). The sequenced material came from peripheral blood. The chain links TRBV30 to TRBJ2-2, with TRBD2 as a possible D gene (5 bases). This receptor was obtained from an elderly man with acute or convalescent COVID-19. This CDR3 reads CAWSVQRPPWGAGELFF. As DNA, the CDR3 is TGTGCCTGGAGTGTACAACGGCCCCCGTGGGGAGCCGGGGAGCTGTTTTTT.